This section outlines one T cell receptor (beta chain) sequence together with its context. This CDR3 contains 16 residues. With V trimmed by 7 bases and J by 7 bases, 18 bases remained unmatched. From germline, CDR1 is LNHDA and CDR2 SQIVND (reference sequence). Methods used by the authors: The authors estimated nucleated cell counts from reference gene primer amplification. TCRdb keeps only in-frame clones here, not all; method: immunoSEQ multiplex PCR. For V, J and clone size, that table is used; D and trimming come from the DNA. The data contain fewer than 80,000 clones, around 86% of them singletons. This record belongs to a study of blood T cell repertoires in COVID-19. Study details: COVID-19 samples, acute and convalescent, were from the United States, Italy and Spain. PBMCs, B-cell-depleted T cells, or T cells provided the cDNA or gDNA that made up the material.

Sequences were obtained from peripheral blood. The chain links TRBV19 to TRBJ1-2; 7 bases match TRBD1. The origin of this receptor is a man between 65 and 85 years old with acute or convalescent COVID-19. The DNA of the CDR3 is TGTGCCAGTATCGGGGGAGAGGGGGCCCCCCTAGGTGGCTACACCTTC. It yields the protein CASIGGEGAPLGGYTF.